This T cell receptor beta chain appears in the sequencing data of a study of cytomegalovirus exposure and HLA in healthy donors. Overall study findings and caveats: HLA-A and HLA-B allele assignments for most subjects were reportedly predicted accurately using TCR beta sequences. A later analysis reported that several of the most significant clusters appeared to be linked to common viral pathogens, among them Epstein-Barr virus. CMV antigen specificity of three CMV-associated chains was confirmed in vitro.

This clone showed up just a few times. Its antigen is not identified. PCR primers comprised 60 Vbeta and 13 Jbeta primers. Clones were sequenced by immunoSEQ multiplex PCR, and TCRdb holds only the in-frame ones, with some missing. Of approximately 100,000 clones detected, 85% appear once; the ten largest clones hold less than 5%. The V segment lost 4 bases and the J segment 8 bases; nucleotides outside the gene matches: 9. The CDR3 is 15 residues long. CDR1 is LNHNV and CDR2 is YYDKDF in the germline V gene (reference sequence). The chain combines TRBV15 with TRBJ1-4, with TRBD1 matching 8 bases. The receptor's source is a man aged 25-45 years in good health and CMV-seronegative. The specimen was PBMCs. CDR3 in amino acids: CATSTQDRAGEKLFF. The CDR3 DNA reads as TGTGCCACCAGCACCCAGGACAGGGCGGGGGAAAAACTGTTTTTT.